This TCR beta chain was identified during a study of T-cell reconstitution after alpha-beta-depleted transplantation in children. Unique molecular identifiers were incorporated into the prepared TCRbeta library. TCRdb passed the PCR reads through MiXCR, listing each CDR3 protein once. The data contain about 1,000,000 distinct CDR3 sequences, around 30% of them seen just once; the ten biggest clones take up about 28%. This clonotype was detected a few times. The antigen is not known. Study conclusions and caveats: The origin of high day-60 TCRbeta diversity in some patients lay in surviving recipient T cells and thymic progenitors. T-cell counts and diversity at one year post-transplant came mainly from newly produced T cells.

CDR1 is MNHEY and CDR2 is SVGAGI in the germline V gene. Trimming cost V 5 bases and J 7 bases, with 21 bases left between them. This CDR3 has 17 residues. Sequencing was performed on PBMCs, mostly from graft donor cells, taken 360 days after TCRalphabeta/CD19-depleted stem cell transplant. This clonotype was obtained from a boy under two years old who had a stem cell transplant for SCID, so the T cells may come from the graft donor. This chain joins TRBV6-5 and TRBJ1-6; unclear D gene. The CDR3 loop is CASSRIGTATGNSPLHF. CDR3 sequence (DNA): TGTGCCAGCAGTCGGATAGGAACGGCCACTGGGAATTCACCCCTCCACTTT.